One and the same sample provided the 21 T cell receptor beta chains below, sequenced in a study of blood T cell repertoires in COVID-19. The protocol was immunoSEQ multiplex PCR, while the TCRdb copy is restricted to in-frame clones and leaves out a portion. The sample includes approximately 350,000 clones, 80% to 90% of them seen just once. Specimen: peripheral blood. These receptors were collected from a young man with active or convalescent COVID-19.

The chain links TRBV14 to TRBJ2-7, with D uncertain. Germline V gene sequence: CDR1 SGHDN, CDR2 FVKESK. The length of the CDR3 is 15 residues. The V end lost 4 bases, the J end lost 0 bases, and 13 bases lay between the germline ends. CDR3 nucleotide sequence: TGTGCCAGCAGCCCCCGACTGAAATTCTCCTACGAGCAGTACTTC. It translates to CASSPRLKFSYEQYF.

The sample holds one count of this clone. This chain links TRBV14 with TRBJ2-1, with D possibly matching TRBD2 (5 bases). V gave up 1 base and J gave up 12 bases, with 13 bases separating them. Germline CDR1 is SGHDN and CDR2 is FVKESK. The CDR3 is made up of 13 amino acids. The CDR3 reads CASSQGNGIVQFF. The CDR3 DNA follows: TGTGCCAGCAGCCAAGGAAACGGGATAGTGCAGTTCTTC.

The J gene is TRBJ1-1, the V gene TRBV5-4, with a weak D call TRBD1 (5 bases). Germline lookup yields CDR1 SGHNT and CDR2 YYREEE (reference sequence). The ends were cut back, 6 bases at V and 7 bases at J, with 16 bases in the middle. This CDR3 has 13 amino acids. CDR3 region: CASTRRGENEAFF. In DNA form, the CDR3 reads TGTGCCAGCACCCGTCGGGGGGAAAATGAAGCTTTCTTT.

This chain joins TRBV29-1 and TRBJ2-2; D gene ambiguous. The germline gives CDR1 SQVTM, CDR2 ANQGSEA. Trimming removed 4 bases at V and 7 bases at J, with 10 bases between. CDR3 size: 12 residues. CDR3 protein: CSVGAQFGELFF. In DNA form, the CDR3 reads TGCAGCGTTGGAGCCCAATTCGGGGAGCTGTTTTTT.

The gene calls are TRBV24-1 and TRBJ2-3; possibly TRBD1 for D (6 bases). The germline gives CDR1 KGHDR, CDR2 SFDVKD. V was trimmed by 2 bases and J by 0 bases, leaving 11 bases between them. This CDR3 spans 16 amino acids. The CDR3 bases are TGTGCCACCAGTGATTGGGACATACTTAGCACAGATACGCAGTATTTT. Its translation is CATSDWDILSTDTQYF.

The chain recombines TRBV28 with TRBJ2-3; 9 bases align to TRBD1. Trimming took 6 bases from V and 4 from J; bases not matched to a gene: 11. The CDR3 spans 16 residues. CDR1 and CDR2 from the germline V gene are MDHEN and SYDVKM. The CDR3 here is CASSRPGTGNADTQYF. CDR3 nucleotides: TGTGCCAGCAGCCGGCCCGGGACAGGGAACGCAGATACGCAGTATTTT.

The gene calls are TRBV5-4 and TRBJ2-5; 8 nucleotides line up with TRBD1. This CDR3 region has 15 residues. Germline-derived CDR1 and CDR2 are SGHNT and YYREEE (reference sequence). V lost 5 bases and J lost 5; bases outside the gene matches: 11. The CDR3 bases are TGTGCCAGCAGACGAGGACAGGGTCAACCGGAGACCCAGTACTTC. Protein product: CASRRGQGQPETQYF.

The sample holds one count of this clone. The chain uses TRBV2 and TRBJ1-3, with TRBD1 identical over 8 bases. Germline V gene lookup returns CDR1 SNHLY and CDR2 FYNNEI. The CDR3 spans 14 residues. The trim removed 10 bases at V and 0 bases at J, leaving 5 bases unmatched. CDR3 region: CATGTGHSGNTIYF. For the CDR3, the DNA is TGTGCCACCGGGACAGGACACTCTGGAAACACCATATATTTT.

As to this clone: Other DNA sequences from this sample encode an identical CDR3 as well. The genes are TRBV3-1 (or the pseudogene TRBV3-2) and TRBJ1-1; no clear D. Germline V gene data show CDR1 as LGHDT and CDR2 as YNNKEL (reference sequence). The ends were cut back, 1 base at V and 7 bases at J, with 7 bases in the middle. The CDR3 consists of 12 residues. The CDR3 is CASSQGAGEAFF. In nucleotides, the CDR3 is TGTGCCAGCAGCCAAGGAGCAGGTGAAGCTTTCTTT.

This sequence joins TRBV7-2 and TRBJ1-1; the D gene is possibly TRBD1 (5 bases). Trimming stripped 5 bases from V and 5 bases from J, with 9 bases between. Germline V gene data show CDR1 as SGHTA and CDR2 as FQGNSA. This CDR3 is built from 12 residues. The CDR3 protein is CASSPQGTEAFF. For the CDR3, the DNA is TGTGCCAGCAGCCCGCAGGGAACTGAAGCTTTCTTT.

Turning to this clone: Mismatch with germline at one junction end may stem from a read error. V usage is TRBV9 and J usage is TRBJ2-7, with 9 bases lining up with TRBD2. Germline CDR1 is SGDLS and CDR2 is YYNGEE. The CDR3 is made up of 16 amino acids. The chain's CDR3 is CARSVEGGGGANEQYF. The CDR3 DNA reads TGTGCCCGCAGCGTAGAAGGGGGCGGGGGGGCGAACGAGCAGTACTTC. Using reference TRBV9 and TRBJ2-7 for the parts outside the CDR3, the full variable domain is DSGVTQTPKHLITATGQRVTLRCSPRSGDLSVYWYQQSLDQGLQFLIQYYNGEERAKGNILERFSAQQFPDLHSELNLSSLELGDSALYFCARSVEGGGGANEQYFGPGTRLTVT.

The chain is built from TRBV3-1 (or the pseudogene TRBV3-2) and TRBJ2-6; D gene uncertain. V was shortened by 4 bases and J by 0 bases, with 4 bases between the two germline ends. Germline V lookup: CDR1 LGHDT, CDR2 YNNKEL (reference sequence). This CDR3 is built from 14 residues. CDR3 region: CASSPSSGANVLTF. In nucleotides, the CDR3 is TGTGCCAGCAGCCCGAGCTCTGGGGCCAACGTCCTGACTTTC.

V usage is TRBV27 and J usage is TRBJ1-2; TRBD1 might be the D (6 bases). V lost 5 bases and J 4 bases, leaving 14 bases between the germline ends. Germline V gene sequence: CDR1 MNHEY, CDR2 SMNVEV (reference sequence). This CDR3 has 14 amino acids. The CDR3 DNA sequence: TGTGCCAGCAGTCTACAGGGACCTACCTATGGCTACACCTTC. Its protein is CASSLQGPTYGYTF.

This chain uses TRBV7-6 with TRBJ2-2, with D possibly matching TRBD2 (6 bases). V dropped 2 bases and J dropped 2 bases, with 9 bases sitting between them. CDR1 is SGHVS, CDR2 FNYEAQ, per germline. The CDR3 covers 15 residues. The CDR3 region is CASSLKGLNTGELFF. DNA of the CDR3: TGTGCCAGCAGCTTAAAGGGACTCAACACCGGGGAGCTGTTTTTT.

This clone was recorded a few times. The rearrangement joins TRBV19 to TRBJ1-2, with D perhaps TRBD1 (6 bases). CDR1 LNHDA and CDR2 SQIVND come from the germline V gene (reference sequence). This CDR3 region has 16 residues. V was trimmed by 1 base and J by 7 bases, leaving 19 bases between them. The CDR3, as DNA: TGTGCCAGTAGTATAGCCTCCCCTAGGGGGTCTGTTGGCTACACCTTC. This translates into CASSIASPRGSVGYTF.

This clone was detected only a few times. This chain links TRBV28 with TRBJ2-1; D may be TRBD2 (6 bases). This CDR3 has 13 residues. Trimming took off 6 bases at V and 12 bases at J, with 18 bases between the two ends. Germline CDR1 is MDHEN and CDR2 is SYDVKM. CDR3 amino acids: CASRDGGSLWQFF. CDR3 DNA sequence: TGTGCCAGCAGGGATGGGGGGTCCCTCTGGCAGTTCTTC.

CDR3 coding DNA: TGTGCCATCAGTGAGGGACAGGCAAACTACGAGCAGTACTTC. It specifies CAISEGQANYEQYF. V usage is TRBV10-3 and J usage is TRBJ2-7, with 7 bases fitting TRBD1. The CDR3 has 14 amino acids. The V segment lost 2 bases and the J segment 3 bases; nucleotides outside the gene matches: 4. Germline loops: CDR1 ENHRY, CDR2 SYGVKD.

The chain carries TRBV19 and TRBJ1-4; D uncertain. The CDR3 spans 13 residues. Trimming left V 10 bases short and J 6 bases short, with 15 bases between. Germline CDR1 and CDR2: LNHDA and SQIVND (reference sequence). CDR3 in amino acids: CATSHGPDEKLFF. CDR3 sequence (DNA): TGTGCCACCTCCCACGGTCCGGATGAAAAACTGTTTTTT.

The CDR3 DNA follows: TGTGCCATCAGTGAGTCGTCAGCGGGGTACAATGAGCAGTTCTTC. It codes for CAISESSAGYNEQFF. V usage is TRBV10-3 and J usage is TRBJ2-1; 7 nucleotides line up with TRBD2. Unmatched junction bases numbered 3, after V lost 0 bases and J lost 4 bases. The CDR3 sequence is 15 residues long. Germline V gene lookup returns CDR1 ENHRY and CDR2 SYGVKD.

The chain has TRBV19 and TRBJ1-5; 7 positions agree with TRBD1. The CDR3 runs 15 residues. V was clipped by 3 bases and J by 1 base; unmatched bases: 3. The germline gives CDR1 LNHDA, CDR2 SQIVND (reference sequence). CDR3 amino acids: CASSMRGQSNQPQHF. As DNA, the CDR3 is TGTGCCAGTAGTATGAGGGGGCAGAGCAATCAGCCCCAGCATTTT.

The J gene is TRBJ2-5, the V gene TRBV7-8; 7 nucleotides agree with TRBD2. Germline trimming cut 4 bases from V and 5 bases from J; bases unmatched to any gene: 19. The V gene's germline CDR1 is SGHVS and CDR2 FQNEAQ. This CDR3 region has 18 residues. CDR3 DNA: TGTGCCAGCAGCTCCGGGAGTAGTAGCGGGTGGAATGGGGAGACCCAGTACTTC. Amino acid sequence: CASSSGSSSGWNGETQYF.